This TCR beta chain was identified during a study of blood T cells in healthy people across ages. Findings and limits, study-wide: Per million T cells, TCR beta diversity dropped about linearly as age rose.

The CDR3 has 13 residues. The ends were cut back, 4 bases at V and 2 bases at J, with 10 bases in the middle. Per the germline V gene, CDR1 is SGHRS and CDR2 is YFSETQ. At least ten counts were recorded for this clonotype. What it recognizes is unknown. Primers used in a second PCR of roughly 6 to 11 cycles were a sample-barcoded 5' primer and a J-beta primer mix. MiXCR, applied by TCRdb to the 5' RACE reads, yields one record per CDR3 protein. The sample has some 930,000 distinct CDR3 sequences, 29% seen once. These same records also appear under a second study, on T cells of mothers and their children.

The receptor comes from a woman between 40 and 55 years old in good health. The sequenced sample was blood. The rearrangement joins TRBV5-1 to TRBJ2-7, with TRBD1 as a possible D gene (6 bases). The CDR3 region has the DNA TGCGCCAGCAGCCAAGGACAGACCTACGAGCAGTACTTC. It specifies CASSQGQTYEQYF.